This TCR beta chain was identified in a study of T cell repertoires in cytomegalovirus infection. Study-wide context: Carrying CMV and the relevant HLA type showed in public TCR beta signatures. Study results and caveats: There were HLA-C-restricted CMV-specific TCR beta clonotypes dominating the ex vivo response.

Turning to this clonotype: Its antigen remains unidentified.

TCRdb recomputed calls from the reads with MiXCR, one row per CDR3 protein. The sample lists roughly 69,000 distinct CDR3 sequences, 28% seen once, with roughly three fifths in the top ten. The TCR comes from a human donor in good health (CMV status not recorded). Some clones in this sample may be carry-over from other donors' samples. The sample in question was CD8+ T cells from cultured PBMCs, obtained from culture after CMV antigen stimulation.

Here the CDR3 DNA reads TGTGCCAGCAGCCAAGAATCGGGGGGCGTTTCACCCCTCCACTTT. Amino acids: CASSQESGGVSPLHF. The V gene is TRBV4-2, the J gene TRBJ1-6; D is perhaps TRBD1 (6 bases). CDR1 and CDR2 from the germline V gene are LGHNA and YNFKEQ. V was cut by 0 bases and J by 9 bases, with 12 bases left in between. The CDR3 covers 15 residues.